A selection of T cell receptor beta chains follows, all from one sample in a study of post-analysis software for immune sequencing data. One entry per CDR3 protein, called by TCRdb with MiXCR from the PCR reads. Here the sample spans hundreds of thousands of distinct CDR3 sequences, roughly 30% being singletons. Sample: blood. The source is a girl aged 5 to 17 with multiple sclerosis. Both conserved end residues are part of each CDR3. D genes are given only for firm matches. Not every row has a clone size; where given, it reads once, few, many or a size class.

D	J	V	size	DNA	CDR3
NA	TRBJ1-4	TRBV29-1	many	TGCAGCGTTGACGTCGCGGGCGAAAAACTGTTTTTT	CSVDVAGEKLFF
TRBD1	TRBJ2-2	TRBV10-3	NA	TGTGCCATCAGACCACCGGGACAGGAGGCCGCGAACACCGGGGAGCTGTTTTTT	CAIRPPGQEAANTGELFF
NA	TRBJ2-2	TRBV9	NA	TGTGCCAGCAGCGTAGCTTTATCGGGACCCAACACCGGGGAGCTGTTTTTT	CASSVALSGPNTGELFF
NA	TRBJ1-4	TRBV29-1	NA	TGCAGCGTTCATGACGTAGGGATGGGGGAAAAACTGTTTTTT	CSVHDVGMGEKLFF
NA	TRBJ2-5	TRBV20-1	NA	TGCAGTGCTAGAGATCCCACCAGCGGTTGGAACCAAGAGACCCAGTACTTC	CSARDPTSGWNQETQYF
NA	TRBJ2-1	TRBV15	few	TGTGCCACCAGCAGAGTTATGACGAATGAGCAGTTCTTC	CATSRVMTNEQFF
NA	TRBJ2-7	TRBV28	NA	TGTGCCAGCAGTTTATTTGGGCAGGGGGGTTACTACGAGCAGTACTTC	CASSLFGQGGYYEQYF
TRBD1	TRBJ2-2	TRBV6-6	NA	TGTGCCAGCAGTTACTCGGGGACAGATACCGGGGAGCTGTTTTTT	CASSYSGTDTGELFF
NA	TRBJ2-7	TRBV7-2	few	TGTGCCAGCAGCTTAGCGGTACCCTACGAGCAGTACTTC	CASSLAVPYEQYF
TRBD2	TRBJ2-6	TRBV11-2	NA	TGTGCCAGCAGCTTATACGGGGGGACTGGGGCCAACGTCCTGACTTTC	CASSLYGGTGANVLTF
TRBD2	TRBJ2-5	TRBV6-5	once	TGTGCCAGCAGTTGGCGGGGGGGCCCTCAAGAGACCCAGTACTTC	CASSWRGGPQETQYF
TRBD1	TRBJ1-5	TRBV10-3	few	TGTGCCATCAGTGAGTCGGGACAGAATCAGCCCCAGCATTTT	CAISESGQNQPQHF
TRBD2	TRBJ2-7	TRBV28	NA	TGTGCCATCGCTCCCTCCGGGGAGGGATTCCACGAGCAGTACTTC	CAIAPSGEGFHEQYF
NA	TRBJ1-1	TRBV7-2	NA	TGTGCCACCTGCTCGACAGCTGACACTGAAGCTTTCTTT	CATCSTADTEAFF
TRBD1	TRBJ1-2	TRBV6-1	NA	TGTGCCAGCAGGAATGGACAGGGCGAGACTCCTAACTATGGCTACACCTTC	CASRNGQGETPNYGYTF
NA	TRBJ1-5	TRBV29-1	few	TGCAGCGTTCGGGGGGAGTGGGCCCAGCATTTT	CSVRGEWAQHF
NA	TRBJ1-1	TRBV6-6	few	TGTGCCAGCACCATGAGGTACCCGGGCACTGAAGCTTTCTTT	CASTMRYPGTEAFF
TRBD1	TRBJ1-2	TRBV29-1	few	TGCAGCGTATGGACAGGGAAGAGAGCTAACTATGGCTACACCTTC	CSVWTGKRANYGYTF
NA	TRBJ2-4	TRBV20-1	NA	TGCAGTGCTAGGGATCCGACCGGGGTAAACATTCAGTACTTC	CSARDPTGVNIQYF
NA	TRBJ2-7	TRBV20-1	NA	TGCAGTGCTAGAGAGTCCGGGACTCCCAAGGACGAGCAGTACTTC	CSARESGTPKDEQYF
NA	TRBJ2-5	TRBV6-5	many	TGTGCCAGCAGCTCCGGAACAGAGACCCAGTACTTC	CASSSGTETQYF
NA	TRBJ2-7	TRBV28	few	TGTGCCAGCAGTTTCGTAGCCTACGAGCAGTACTTC	CASSFVAYEQYF
NA	TRBJ2-3	TRBV7-2	NA	TGTGCCAGCTGCCCCGAGGGCGGCTTGGGAGATACGCAGTATTTT	CASCPEGGLGDTQYF
NA	TRBJ2-1	TRBV24-1	NA	TGTGCCACCGGGTCGCCGGTGCAGTTCTTC	CATGSPVQFF
NA	TRBJ1-2	TRBV3-1	NA	TGTGTCAGCAGCCAAGTGGAAGATGGCTACACCTTC	CVSSQVEDGYTF
NA	TRBJ2-7	TRBV28	once	TGTGCCAGCAGTATGCAGGACCCGCCCTACGAGCAGTACTTC	CASSMQDPPYEQYF
NA	TRBJ1-1	TRBV12-3/TRBV12-4	NA	TGTGCCAGCACCCGCTCCCCCCTCGGACCCAAGAACACTGAAGCTTTCTTT	CASTRSPLGPKNTEAFF
TRBD2	TRBJ2-7	TRBV7-2	few	TGTGCCAGCAGGAGTGCTCGGGGGGACTACGAGCAGTACTTC	CASRSARGDYEQYF
NA	TRBJ2-3	TRBV11-2	few	TGTGCCAGCAGCTTAGTGGGGGGTAGATCTGGCACAGATACGCAGTATTTT	CASSLVGGRSGTDTQYF
NA	TRBJ2-3	TRBV5-1	NA	TGCGCCAGCAGACTGGCGGTCGATGTGGATACGCAGTATTTT	CASRLAVDVDTQYF
NA	TRBJ2-3	TRBV7-2	NA	TGTGCCAGCAGCTTCGTAGGGGAGCGGGTGCAGTATTTT	CASSFVGERVQYF
NA	TRBJ2-7	TRBV20-1	few	TGCAGTGCTAGAGATCGACAGTTCGAGCAGTACTTC	CSARDRQFEQYF
TRBD2	TRBJ2-7	TRBV20-1	NA	TGCAGTGCTAGAGATCACCAGCGGGGGACCTACGAGCAGTACTTC	CSARDHQRGTYEQYF
TRBD1	TRBJ2-7	TRBV28	NA	TGTGCCAGCAGTTTCAACAGGGGGCCCTTCTCCTACGAGCAGTACTTC	CASSFNRGPFSYEQYF
TRBD1	TRBJ1-6	TRBV6-6	NA	TGTGCCAGCAGGTACAGGGGGACTGATTCACCCCCCCACTTT	CASRYRGTDSPPHF
NA	TRBJ1-5	TRBV20-1	NA	TGCAGTGCTAGAGGCCCGAGGTGGCAGACCAAGGGTTGGAATCAGCCCCAGCATTTT	CSARGPRWQTKGWNQPQHF
NA	TRBJ2-7	TRBV20-1	few	TGCAGCGGCTCCGGGACGCCTCGTGAGCAGTACTTC	CSGSGTPREQYF
NA	TRBJ1-6	TRBV10-3	NA	TGTGCCATCAGCAAGGGACCGACAAATTCACCCCTCCACTTT	CAISKGPTNSPLHF
TRBD2	TRBJ2-5	TRBV5-1	NA	TGCGCCAGCGGAACGGGAGGTACCAATGAGCAGTACTTC	CASGTGGTNEQYF
TRBD1	TRBJ2-7	TRBV3-1	few	TGTGCCAGCAGCCCCAGGGGGTGGTACGAGCAGTACTTC	CASSPRGWYEQYF
NA	TRBJ2-6	TRBV12-3/TRBV12-4	few	TGTGCCAGCAGTTCAGAGACTCCCCTGGCCGGGGCCAACGTCCTGACTTTC	CASSSETPLAGANVLTF
NA	TRBJ2-1	TRBV20-1	NA	TGCAGTGCTAGTGGGCGACTCAGATACAATGAGCAGTTCTTC	CSASGRLRYNEQFF
NA	TRBJ1-5	TRBV10-3	NA	TGTGCCATCAGTGGCCGCAACGGGACCCAGGGCAATCAGCCCCAGCATTTT	CAISGRNGTQGNQPQHF
NA	TRBJ1-2	TRBV6-5	NA	TGTGCCAGCAGTTACTCAGCGGCGCTTAGTGGCTACACCTTC	CASSYSAALSGYTF
TRBD2	TRBJ2-5	TRBV7-2	NA	TGTGCCAGCAGCTTAGTCGGGCTAGCGGGGGGACGATACCAAGGGACCCAGTACTTC	CASSLVGLAGGRYQGTQYF
NA	TRBJ1-2	TRBV21-1	few	TGTGCCAGCAGCAGACAGGGGCGGTATGATGGCTACACCTTC	CASSRQGRYDGYTF
TRBD2	TRBJ2-1	TRBV7-7	NA	TGTGCCGGCAGCCCCTTGATAGCGGGAGGGCCCTCTGAGCAGTTCTTC	CAGSPLIAGGPSEQFF
NA	TRBJ2-4	TRBV7-9	NA	TGTGCCAGCACCGAGGACGGATTAGCCAAAAACATTCAGTACTTC	CASTEDGLAKNIQYF
NA	TRBJ2-3	TRBV29-1	few	TGCAGCGGCCAAGGGACCTCTAGCACAGATACGCAGTATTTT	CSGQGTSSTDTQYF
TRBD2	TRBJ2-1	TRBV29-1	NA	TGCAGCGGTCGTATGATAGCGGGAGTTGCTGAGCAGTTCTTC	CSGRMIAGVAEQFF
NA	TRBJ1-5	TRBV4-1	few	TGCGCCAGCAGCCAATTTAACGAAGGGAATCAGCCCCAGCATTTT	CASSQFNEGNQPQHF
TRBD1	TRBJ2-5	TRBV5-5	NA	TGTGCCAGCAGCTTGGACCCGACAGGGCTTGAGACCCAGTACTTC	CASSLDPTGLETQYF
NA	TRBJ1-6	TRBV3-1	few	TGTGCCAGCGGGGGTAATTCACCCCTCCACTTT	CASGGNSPLHF
NA	TRBJ2-6	TRBV7-8	few	TGTGCCAGCAGCCACTACGGACAGGGAGGGCGGCCTGGGGCCAACGTCCTGACTTTC	CASSHYGQGGRPGANVLTF
NA	TRBJ2-5	TRBV11-1	NA	TGTGCCAGCAGCTTAGCGCCGGAGGTGACCCAGTACTTC	CASSLAPEVTQYF
NA	TRBJ1-1	TRBV14	NA	TGTGCCAGCAAATCCGGGGGCACTGAAGCTTTCTTT	CASKSGGTEAFF
NA	TRBJ2-7	TRBV7-2	NA	TGTGCCAGCAGCTTACAAGTGGGGAGGTCCGAGCAGTACTTC	CASSLQVGRSEQYF
TRBD1	TRBJ2-7	TRBV13	NA	TGTGCCAGCAGCTTGAGTTCTAGTTGGACAGGACGTTTTTACGAGCAGTACTTC	CASSLSSSWTGRFYEQYF
NA	TRBJ1-6	TRBV7-9	once	TGTGCCAGCAGCTTAGCCCGGTTTGACAGCCATAATTCACCTCTCCACTTT	CASSLARFDSHNSPLHF